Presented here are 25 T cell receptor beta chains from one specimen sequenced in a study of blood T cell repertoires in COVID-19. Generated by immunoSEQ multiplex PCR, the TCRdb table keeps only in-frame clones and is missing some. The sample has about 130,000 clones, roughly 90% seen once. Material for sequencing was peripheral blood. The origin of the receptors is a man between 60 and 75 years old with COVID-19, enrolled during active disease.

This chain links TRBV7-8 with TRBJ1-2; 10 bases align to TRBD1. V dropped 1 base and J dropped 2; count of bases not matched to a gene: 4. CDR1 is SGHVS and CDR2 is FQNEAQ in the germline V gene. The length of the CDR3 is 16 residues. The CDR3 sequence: CASSLGGTGENYGYTF. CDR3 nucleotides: TGTGCCAGCAGCTTAGGGGGGACAGGGGAAAACTATGGCTACACCTTC.

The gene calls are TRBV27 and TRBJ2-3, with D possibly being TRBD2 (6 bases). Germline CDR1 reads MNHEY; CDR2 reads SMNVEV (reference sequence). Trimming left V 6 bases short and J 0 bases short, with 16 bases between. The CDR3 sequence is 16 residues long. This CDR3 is CASSLDFGTSTDTQYF. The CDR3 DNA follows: TGTGCCAGCAGCCTTGATTTCGGGACTAGCACAGATACGCAGTATTTT.

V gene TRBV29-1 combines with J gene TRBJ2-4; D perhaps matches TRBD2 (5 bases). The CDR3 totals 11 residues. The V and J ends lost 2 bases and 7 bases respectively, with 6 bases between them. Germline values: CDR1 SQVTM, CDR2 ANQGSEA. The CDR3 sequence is CSVETGNIQYF. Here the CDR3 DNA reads TGCAGCGTTGAAACGGGGAACATTCAGTACTTC.

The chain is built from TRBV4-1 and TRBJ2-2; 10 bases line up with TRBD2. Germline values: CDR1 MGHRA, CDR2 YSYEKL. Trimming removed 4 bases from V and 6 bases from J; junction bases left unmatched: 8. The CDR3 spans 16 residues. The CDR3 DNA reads TGCGCCAGCAGCCCTTCTAGCGGGAGTGACCCCGGGGAGCTGTTTTTT. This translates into CASSPSSGSDPGELFF.

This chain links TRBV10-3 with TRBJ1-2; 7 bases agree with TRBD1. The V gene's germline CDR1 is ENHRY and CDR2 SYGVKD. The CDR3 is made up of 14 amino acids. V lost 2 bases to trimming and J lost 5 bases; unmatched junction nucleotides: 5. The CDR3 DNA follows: TGTGCCATCAGTGAGAATGCAGGGGGGTATGGCTACACCTTC. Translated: CAISENAGGYGYTF.

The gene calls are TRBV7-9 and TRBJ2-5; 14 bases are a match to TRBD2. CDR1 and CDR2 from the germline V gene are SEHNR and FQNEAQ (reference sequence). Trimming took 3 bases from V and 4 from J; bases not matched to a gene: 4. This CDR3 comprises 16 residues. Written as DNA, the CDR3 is TGTGCCAGCAGCTTTCCGGGACTAGCGGGAGCAGAGACCCAGTACTTC. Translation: CASSFPGLAGAETQYF.

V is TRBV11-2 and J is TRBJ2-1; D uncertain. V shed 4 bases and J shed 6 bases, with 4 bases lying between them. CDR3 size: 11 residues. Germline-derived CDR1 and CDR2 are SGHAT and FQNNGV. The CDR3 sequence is CASSSLNEQFF. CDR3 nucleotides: TGTGCCAGCAGCTCCCTCAATGAGCAGTTCTTC.

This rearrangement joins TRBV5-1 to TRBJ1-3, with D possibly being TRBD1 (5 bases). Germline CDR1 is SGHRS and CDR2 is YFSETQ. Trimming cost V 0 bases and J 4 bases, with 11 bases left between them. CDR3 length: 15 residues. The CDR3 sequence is CASSLVMGRGNTIYF. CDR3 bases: TGCGCCAGCAGCTTGGTCATGGGGCGCGGAAACACCATATATTTT.

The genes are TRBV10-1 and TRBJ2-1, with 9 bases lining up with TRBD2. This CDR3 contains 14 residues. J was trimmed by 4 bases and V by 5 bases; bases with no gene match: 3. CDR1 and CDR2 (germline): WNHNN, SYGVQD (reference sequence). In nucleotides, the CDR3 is TGCGCCAGCAGTCCTAGCGGGAAGTACAATGAGCAGTTCTTC. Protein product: CASSPSGKYNEQFF.

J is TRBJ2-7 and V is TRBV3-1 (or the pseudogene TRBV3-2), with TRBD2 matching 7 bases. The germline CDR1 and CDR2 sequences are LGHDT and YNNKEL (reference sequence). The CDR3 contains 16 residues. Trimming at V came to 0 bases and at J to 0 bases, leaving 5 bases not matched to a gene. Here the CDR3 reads CASSQDRSGISYEQYF. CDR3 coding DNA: TGTGCCAGCAGCCAAGATCGGAGCGGGATCTCCTACGAGCAGTACTTC.

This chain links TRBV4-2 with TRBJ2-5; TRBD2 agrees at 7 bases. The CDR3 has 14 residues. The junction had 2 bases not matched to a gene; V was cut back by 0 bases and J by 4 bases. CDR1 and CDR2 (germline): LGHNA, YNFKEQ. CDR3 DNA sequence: TGTGCCAGCAGCCAAGAGGCGGGAGCAGAGACCCAGTACTTC. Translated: CASSQEAGAETQYF.

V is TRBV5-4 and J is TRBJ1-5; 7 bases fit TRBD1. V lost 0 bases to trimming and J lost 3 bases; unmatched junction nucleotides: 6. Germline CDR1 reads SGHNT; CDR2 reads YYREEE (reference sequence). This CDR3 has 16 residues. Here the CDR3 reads CASSLGGQVANQPQHF. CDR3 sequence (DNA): TGTGCCAGCAGCTTGGGTGGACAGGTGGCCAATCAGCCCCAGCATTTT. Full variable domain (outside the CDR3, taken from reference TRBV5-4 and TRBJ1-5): ETGVTQSPTHLIKTRGQQVTLRCSSQSGHNTVSWYQQALGQGPQFIFQYYREEENGRGNFPPRFSGLQFPNYSSELNVNALELDDSALYLCASSLGGQVANQPQHFGDGTRLSIL.

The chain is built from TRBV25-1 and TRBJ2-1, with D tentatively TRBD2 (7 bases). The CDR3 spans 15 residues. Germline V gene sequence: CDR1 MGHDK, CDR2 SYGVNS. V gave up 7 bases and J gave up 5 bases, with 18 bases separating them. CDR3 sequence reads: CASTTGIAGDNEQFF. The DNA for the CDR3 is TGTGCCAGCACTACAGGGATAGCGGGTGACAATGAGCAGTTCTTC.

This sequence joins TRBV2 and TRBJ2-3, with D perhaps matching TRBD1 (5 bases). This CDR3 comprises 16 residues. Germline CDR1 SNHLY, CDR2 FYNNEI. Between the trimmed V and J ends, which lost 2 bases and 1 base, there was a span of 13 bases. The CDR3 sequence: CASSEIRGAGTDTQYF. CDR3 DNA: TGTGCCAGCAGTGAAATTCGTGGGGCGGGCACAGATACGCAGTATTTT. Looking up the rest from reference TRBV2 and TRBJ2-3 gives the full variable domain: EPEVTQTPSHQVTQMGQEVILRCVPISNHLYFYWYRQILGQKVEFLVSFYNNEISEKSEIFDDQFSVERPDGSNFTLKIRSTKLEDSAMYFCASSEIRGAGTDTQYFGPGTRLTVL.

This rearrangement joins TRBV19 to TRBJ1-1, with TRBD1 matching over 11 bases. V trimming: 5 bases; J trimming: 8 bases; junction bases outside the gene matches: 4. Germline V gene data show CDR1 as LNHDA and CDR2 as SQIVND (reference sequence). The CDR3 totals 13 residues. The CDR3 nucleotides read TGTGCCAGTAGTCCCGGGACAGGGGGGGAAGCTTTCTTT. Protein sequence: CASSPGTGGEAFF.

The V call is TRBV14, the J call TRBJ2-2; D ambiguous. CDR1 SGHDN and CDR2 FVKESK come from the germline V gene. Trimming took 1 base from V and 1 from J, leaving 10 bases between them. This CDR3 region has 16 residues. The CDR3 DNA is TGTGCCAGCAGCCAAGTACGAGCGTGGAACACCGGGGAGCTGTTTTTT. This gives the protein CASSQVRAWNTGELFF.

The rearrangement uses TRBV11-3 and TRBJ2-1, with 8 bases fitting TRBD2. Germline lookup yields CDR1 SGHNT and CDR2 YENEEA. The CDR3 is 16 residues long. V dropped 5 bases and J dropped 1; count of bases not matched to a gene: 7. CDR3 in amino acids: CASSPSGSGSYNEQFF. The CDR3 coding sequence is TGTGCCAGCAGCCCCAGCGGGAGTGGTTCCTACAATGAGCAGTTCTTC.

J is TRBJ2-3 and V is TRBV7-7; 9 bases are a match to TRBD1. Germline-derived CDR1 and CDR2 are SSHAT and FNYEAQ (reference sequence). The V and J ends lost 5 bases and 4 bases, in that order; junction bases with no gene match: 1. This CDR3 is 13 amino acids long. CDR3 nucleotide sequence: TGTGCCAGCAGCCGGACAGGGGCAGATACGCAGTATTTT. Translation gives CASSRTGADTQYF.

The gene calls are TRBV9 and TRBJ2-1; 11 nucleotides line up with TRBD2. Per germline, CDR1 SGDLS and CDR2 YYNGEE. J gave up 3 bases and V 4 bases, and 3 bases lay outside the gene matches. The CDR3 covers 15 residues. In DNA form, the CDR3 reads TGTGCCAGCAGCCTGGGACTAGCGGTCTACAATGAGCAGTTCTTC. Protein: CASSLGLAVYNEQFF.

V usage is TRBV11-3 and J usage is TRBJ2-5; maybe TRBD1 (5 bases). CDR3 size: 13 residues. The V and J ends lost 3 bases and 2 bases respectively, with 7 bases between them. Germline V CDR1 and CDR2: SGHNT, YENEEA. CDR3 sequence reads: CASSFQGQETQYF. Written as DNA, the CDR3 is TGTGCCAGCAGCTTTCAGGGACAAGAGACCCAGTACTTC.

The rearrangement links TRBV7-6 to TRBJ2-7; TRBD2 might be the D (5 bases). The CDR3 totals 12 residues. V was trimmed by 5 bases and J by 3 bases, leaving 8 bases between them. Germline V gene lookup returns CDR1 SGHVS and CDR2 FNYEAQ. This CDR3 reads CASSAGLYEQYF. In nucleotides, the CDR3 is TGTGCCAGCAGCGCCGGACTCTACGAGCAGTACTTC.

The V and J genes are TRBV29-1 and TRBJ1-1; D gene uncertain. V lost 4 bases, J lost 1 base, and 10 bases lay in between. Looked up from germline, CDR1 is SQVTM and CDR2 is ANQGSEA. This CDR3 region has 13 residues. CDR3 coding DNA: TGCAGCGTTGTAGGCAGCGCGAACACTGAAGCTTTCTTT. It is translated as CSVVGSANTEAFF.

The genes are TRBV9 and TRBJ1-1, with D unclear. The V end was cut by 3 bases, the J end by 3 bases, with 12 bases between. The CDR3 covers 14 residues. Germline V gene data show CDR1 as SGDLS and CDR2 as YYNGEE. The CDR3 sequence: CASSAEQWYTEAFF. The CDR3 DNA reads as TGTGCCAGCAGCGCAGAACAGTGGTACACTGAAGCTTTCTTT.

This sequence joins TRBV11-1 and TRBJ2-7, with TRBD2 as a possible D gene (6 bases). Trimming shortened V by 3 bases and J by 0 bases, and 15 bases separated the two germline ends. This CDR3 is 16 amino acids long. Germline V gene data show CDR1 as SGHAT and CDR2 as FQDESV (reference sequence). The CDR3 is CASSFPGRGSSYEQYF. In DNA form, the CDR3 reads TGTGCCAGCAGCTTCCCGGGACGGGGGAGCTCCTACGAGCAGTACTTC.

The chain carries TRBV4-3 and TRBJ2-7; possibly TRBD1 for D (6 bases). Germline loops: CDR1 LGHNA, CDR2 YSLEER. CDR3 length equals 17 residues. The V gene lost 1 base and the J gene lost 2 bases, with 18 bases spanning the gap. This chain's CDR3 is CASSQVGHRTPPYEQYF. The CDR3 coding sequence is TGCGCCAGCAGCCAAGTGGGACACCGTACCCCCCCCTACGAGCAGTACTTC.